This T cell receptor beta chain emerged from a study of cytomegalovirus exposure and HLA in healthy donors. There are 16 residues in the CDR3. The V gene's germline CDR1 is SGHDT and CDR2 YYEEEE. The ends were cut back, 0 bases at V and 4 bases at J, with 14 bases in the middle. A multiplex PCR was run with 60 Vbeta primers and 13 Jbeta primers. Repertoires were generated with immunoSEQ multiplex PCR, while TCRdb's copy carries only in-frame clones and drops some. This table holds roughly 180,000 clones, around 75% found once. Points on this clone: Its target is unknown.

Overall study results and limits: HLA-A and HLA-B allele assignments for most subjects were reportedly predicted accurately using TCR beta sequences. The majority of TCR sequences were rare, yet some public TCRs appeared in many donors. By HLA locus, TCR association rates varied in a later analysis, with DRB1 showing the most and HLA-C the fewest. There were about 160 TCR beta chains listed as cytomegalovirus-associated.

The V and J genes are TRBV5-6 and TRBJ2-1, with D possibly being TRBD1 (6 bases). This sequence was found in a female donor in good health and CMV-seronegative. The source material was PBMCs. CDR3 sequence (DNA): TGTGCCAGCAGCTTGGCACGGGACACTTTTTACAATGAGCAGTTCTTC. Translating gives CASSLARDTFYNEQFF.